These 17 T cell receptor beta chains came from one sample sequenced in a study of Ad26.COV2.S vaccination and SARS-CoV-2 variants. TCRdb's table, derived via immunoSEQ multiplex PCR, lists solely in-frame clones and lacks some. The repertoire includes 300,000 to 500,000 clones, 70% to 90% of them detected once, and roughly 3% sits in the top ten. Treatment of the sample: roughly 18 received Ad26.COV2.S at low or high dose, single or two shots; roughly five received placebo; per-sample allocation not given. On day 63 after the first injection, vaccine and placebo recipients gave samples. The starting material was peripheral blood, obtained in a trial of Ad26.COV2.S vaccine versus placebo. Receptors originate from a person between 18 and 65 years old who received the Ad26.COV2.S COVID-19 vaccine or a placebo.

The CDR3 loop reads CASSQDLLNTEAFF. As DNA, the CDR3 is TGCGCCAGCAGCCAAGATTTATTGAACACTGAAGCTTTCTTT. The genes are TRBV4-3 and TRBJ1-1, with D unresolved. Trimming removed 0 bases at V and 0 bases at J, with 5 bases between. The CDR3 runs to 14 residues. Germline V gene sequence: CDR1 LGHNA, CDR2 YSLEER.

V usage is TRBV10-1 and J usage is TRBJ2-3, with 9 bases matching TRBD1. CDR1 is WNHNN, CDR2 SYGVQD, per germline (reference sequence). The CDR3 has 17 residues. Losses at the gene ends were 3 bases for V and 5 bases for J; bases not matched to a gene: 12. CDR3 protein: CASSEGIGTGKGDTQYF. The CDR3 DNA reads TGCGCCAGCAGTGAAGGGATTGGGACAGGGAAGGGAGATACGCAGTATTTT.

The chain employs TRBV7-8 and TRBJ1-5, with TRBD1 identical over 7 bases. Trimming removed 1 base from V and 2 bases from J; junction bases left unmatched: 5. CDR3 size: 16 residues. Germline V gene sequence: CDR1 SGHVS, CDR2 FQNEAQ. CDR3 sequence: CASSLGTGRGNQPQHF. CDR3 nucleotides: TGTGCCAGCAGCTTAGGGACAGGTAGAGGCAATCAGCCCCAGCATTTT.

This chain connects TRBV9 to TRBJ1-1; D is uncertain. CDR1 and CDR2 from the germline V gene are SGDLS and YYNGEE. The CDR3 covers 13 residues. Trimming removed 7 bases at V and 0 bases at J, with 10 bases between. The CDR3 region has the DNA TGTGCCAGCGGAGTTGATATGAACACTGAAGCTTTCTTT. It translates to CASGVDMNTEAFF.

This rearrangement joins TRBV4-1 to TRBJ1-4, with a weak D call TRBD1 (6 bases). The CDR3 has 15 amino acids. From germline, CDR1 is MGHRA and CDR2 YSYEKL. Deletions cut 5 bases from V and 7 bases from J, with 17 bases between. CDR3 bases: TGCGCCAGCAGCACATCTGACATAGGGGGTGAAAAACTGTTTTTT. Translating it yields CASSTSDIGGEKLFF.

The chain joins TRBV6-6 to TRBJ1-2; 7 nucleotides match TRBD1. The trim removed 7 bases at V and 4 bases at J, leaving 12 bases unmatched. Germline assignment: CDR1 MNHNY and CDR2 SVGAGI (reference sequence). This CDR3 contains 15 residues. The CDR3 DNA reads TGTGCCAGCACCCCTTGGCAAGACAGGGTCTATGGCTACACCTTC. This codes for CASTPWQDRVYGYTF.

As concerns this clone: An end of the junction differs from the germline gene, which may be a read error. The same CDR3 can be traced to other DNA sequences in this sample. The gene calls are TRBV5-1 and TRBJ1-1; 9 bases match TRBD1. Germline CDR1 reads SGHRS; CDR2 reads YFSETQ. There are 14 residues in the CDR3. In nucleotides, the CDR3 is TGCGCCAGCAGTTTGGGACAGGGAGGGACTGAAGCTTTCTTT. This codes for CASSLGQGGTEAFF.

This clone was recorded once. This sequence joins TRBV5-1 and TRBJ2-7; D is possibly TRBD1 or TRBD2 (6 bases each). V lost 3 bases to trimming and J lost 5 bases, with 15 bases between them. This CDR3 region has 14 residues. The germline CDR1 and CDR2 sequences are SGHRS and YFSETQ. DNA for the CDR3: TGCGCCAGCAGCTCGGGAACAGGGACTCACGAGCAGTACTTC. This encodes CASSSGTGTHEQYF.

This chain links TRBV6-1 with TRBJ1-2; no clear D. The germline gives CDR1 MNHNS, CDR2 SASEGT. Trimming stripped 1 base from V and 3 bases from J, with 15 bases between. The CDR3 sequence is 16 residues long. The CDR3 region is CASSEEIRTDHYGYTF. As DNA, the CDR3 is TGTGCCAGCAGTGAAGAAATAAGGACGGACCACTATGGCTACACCTTC.

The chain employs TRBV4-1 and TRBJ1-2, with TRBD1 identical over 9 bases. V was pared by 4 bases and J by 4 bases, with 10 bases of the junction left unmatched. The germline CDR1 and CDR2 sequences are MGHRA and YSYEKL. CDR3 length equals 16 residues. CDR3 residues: CASSRGTGLFGYGYTF. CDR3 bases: TGCGCCAGCAGCCGCGGGACAGGGCTTTTTGGCTATGGCTACACCTTC.

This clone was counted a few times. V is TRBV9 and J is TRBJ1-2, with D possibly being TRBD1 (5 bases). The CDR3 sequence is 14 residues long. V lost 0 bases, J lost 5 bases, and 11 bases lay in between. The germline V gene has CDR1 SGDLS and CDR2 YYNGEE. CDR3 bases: TGTGCCAGCAGCGTAGTGCGGACAACTTATGGCTACACCTTC. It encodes CASSVVRTTYGYTF. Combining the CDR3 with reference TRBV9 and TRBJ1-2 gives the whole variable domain DSGVTQTPKHLITATGQRVTLRCSPRSGDLSVYWYQQSLDQGLQFLIQYYNGEERAKGNILERFSAQQFPDLHSELNLSSLELGDSALYFCASSVVRTTYGYTFGSGTRLTVV.

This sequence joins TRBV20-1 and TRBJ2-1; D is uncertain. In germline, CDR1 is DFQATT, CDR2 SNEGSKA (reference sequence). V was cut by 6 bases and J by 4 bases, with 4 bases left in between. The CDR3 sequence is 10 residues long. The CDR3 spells CSAPYNEQFF. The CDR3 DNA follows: TGCAGTGCCCCTTACAATGAGCAGTTCTTC.

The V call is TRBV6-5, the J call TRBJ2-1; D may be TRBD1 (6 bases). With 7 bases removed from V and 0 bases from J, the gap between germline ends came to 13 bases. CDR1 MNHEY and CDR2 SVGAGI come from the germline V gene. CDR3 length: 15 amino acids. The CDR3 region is CASNLDRSSYNEQFF. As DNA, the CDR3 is TGTGCCAGCAATTTAGACAGGAGCTCCTACAATGAGCAGTTCTTC.

The chain's CDR3 is CASSNPRQDHNTEAFF. In DNA form, the CDR3 reads TGTGCCAGCAGCAATCCTCGACAGGACCATAACACTGAAGCTTTCTTT. The chain combines TRBV21-1 with TRBJ1-1; TRBD1, the table's D call, was not compared with the DNA. TRBV21-1 corresponds to a pseudogene. The CDR3 covers 16 residues.

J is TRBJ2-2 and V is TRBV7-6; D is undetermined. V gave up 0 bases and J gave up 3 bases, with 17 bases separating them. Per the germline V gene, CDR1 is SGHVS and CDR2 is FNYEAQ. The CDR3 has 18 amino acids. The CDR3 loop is CASSLAPVSVRYTGELFF. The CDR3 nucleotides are TGTGCCAGCAGCTTAGCGCCTGTTTCCGTACGGTACACCGGGGAGCTGTTTTTT.

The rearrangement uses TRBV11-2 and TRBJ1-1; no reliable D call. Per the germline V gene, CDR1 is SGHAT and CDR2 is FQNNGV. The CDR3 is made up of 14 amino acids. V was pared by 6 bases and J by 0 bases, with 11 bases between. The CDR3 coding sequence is TGTGCCAGCAGGTTGGCGGGCCTGAACACTGAAGCTTTCTTT. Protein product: CASRLAGLNTEAFF.

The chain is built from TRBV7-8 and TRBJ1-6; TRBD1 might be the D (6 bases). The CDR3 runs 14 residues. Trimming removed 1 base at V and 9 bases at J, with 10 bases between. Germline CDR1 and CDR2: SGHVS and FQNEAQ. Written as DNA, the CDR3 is TGTGCCAGCAGCTTAGGGGACATAGGTTCACCCCTCCACTTT. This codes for CASSLGDIGSPLHF.